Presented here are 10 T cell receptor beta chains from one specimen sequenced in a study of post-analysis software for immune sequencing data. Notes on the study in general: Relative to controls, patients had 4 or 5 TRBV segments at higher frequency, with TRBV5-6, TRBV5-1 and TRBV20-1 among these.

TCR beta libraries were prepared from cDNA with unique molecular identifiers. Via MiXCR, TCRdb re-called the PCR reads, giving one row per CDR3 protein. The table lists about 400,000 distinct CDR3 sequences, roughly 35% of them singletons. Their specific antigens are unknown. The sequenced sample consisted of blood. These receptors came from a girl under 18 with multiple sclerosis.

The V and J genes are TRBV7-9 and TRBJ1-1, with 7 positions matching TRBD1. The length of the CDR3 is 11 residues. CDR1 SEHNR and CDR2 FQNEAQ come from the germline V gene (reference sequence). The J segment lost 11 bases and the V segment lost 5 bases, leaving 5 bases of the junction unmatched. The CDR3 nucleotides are TGTGCCAGCAGCCAGGGGGGGGCTGCTTTCTTT. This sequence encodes CASSQGGAAFF.

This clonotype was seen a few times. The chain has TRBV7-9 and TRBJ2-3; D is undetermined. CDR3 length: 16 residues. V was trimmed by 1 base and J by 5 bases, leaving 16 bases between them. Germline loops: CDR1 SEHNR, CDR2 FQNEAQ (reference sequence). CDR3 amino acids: CASSLVPPNEQDTQYF. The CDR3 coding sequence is TGTGCCAGCAGCTTAGTACCCCCCAACGAGCAAGATACGCAGTATTTT.

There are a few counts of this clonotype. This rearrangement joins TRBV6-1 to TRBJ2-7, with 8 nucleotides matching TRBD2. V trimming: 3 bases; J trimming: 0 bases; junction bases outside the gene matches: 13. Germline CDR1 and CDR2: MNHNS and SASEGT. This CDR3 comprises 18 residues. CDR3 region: CASSENSPGLGTSYEQYF. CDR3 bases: TGTGCCAGCAGTGAGAACTCGCCGGGACTAGGGACCTCCTACGAGCAGTACTTC.

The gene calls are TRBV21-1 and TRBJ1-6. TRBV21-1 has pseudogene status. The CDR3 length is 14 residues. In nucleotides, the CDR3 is TGTGCCAGCATTTCTAGCGTTGGGGGTTCACCCCTCCACTTT. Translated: CASISSVGGSPLHF.

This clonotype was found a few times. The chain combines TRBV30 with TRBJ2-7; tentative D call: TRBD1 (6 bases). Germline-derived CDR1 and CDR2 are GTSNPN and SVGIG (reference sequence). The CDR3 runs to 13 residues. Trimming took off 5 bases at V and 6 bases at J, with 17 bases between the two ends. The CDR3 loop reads CAWSQGVSGEQYF. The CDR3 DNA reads TGTGCCTGGTCACAGGGCGTAAGTGGCGAGCAGTACTTC.

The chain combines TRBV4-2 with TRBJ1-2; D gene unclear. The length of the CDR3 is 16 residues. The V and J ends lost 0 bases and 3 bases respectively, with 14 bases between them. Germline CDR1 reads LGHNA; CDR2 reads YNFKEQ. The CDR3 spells CASSQEDFTDDYGYTF. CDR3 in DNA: TGTGCCAGCAGCCAAGAAGATTTTACGGATGACTATGGCTACACCTTC.

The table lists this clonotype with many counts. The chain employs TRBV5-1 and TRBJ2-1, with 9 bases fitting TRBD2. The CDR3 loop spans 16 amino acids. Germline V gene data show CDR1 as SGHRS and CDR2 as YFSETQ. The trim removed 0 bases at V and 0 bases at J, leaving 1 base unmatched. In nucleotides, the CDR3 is TGCGCCAGCAGCTTGGGTAGCGGGGGCTCCTACAATGAGCAGTTCTTC. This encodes CASSLGSGGSYNEQFF.

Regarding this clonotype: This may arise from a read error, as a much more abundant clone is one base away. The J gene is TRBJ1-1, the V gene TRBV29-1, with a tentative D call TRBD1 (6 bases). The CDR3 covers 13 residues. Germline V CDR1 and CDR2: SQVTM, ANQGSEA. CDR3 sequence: CSVSPGVNNEAFF. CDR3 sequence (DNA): TGCAGCGTCTCCCCAGGGGTAAACAATGAAGCTTTCTTT.

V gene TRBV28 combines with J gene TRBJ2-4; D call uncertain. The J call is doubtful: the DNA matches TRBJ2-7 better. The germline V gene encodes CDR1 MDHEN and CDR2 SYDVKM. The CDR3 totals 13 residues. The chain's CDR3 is CASSFNGDYEQYF. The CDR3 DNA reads TGTGCCAGCAGTTTCAACGGAGACTACGAGCAGTACTTC.

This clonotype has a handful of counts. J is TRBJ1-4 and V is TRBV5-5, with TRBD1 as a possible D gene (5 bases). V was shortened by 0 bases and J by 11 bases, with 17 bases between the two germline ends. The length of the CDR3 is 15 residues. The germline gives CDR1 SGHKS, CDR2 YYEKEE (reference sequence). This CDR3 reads CASSLARTDTFKLFF. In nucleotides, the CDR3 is TGTGCCAGCAGCTTGGCCCGGACGGACACCTTCAAACTGTTTTTT.